This T cell receptor beta chain appears in the sequencing data of a study of T cells after yellow fever vaccination. TCRdb independently ran MiXCR on the 5' RACE reads; one entry per CDR3 protein. The table has a few hundred thousand distinct CDR3 sequences, around 12% seen once; the top ten hold approximately 3.4%. The input for sequencing was CD4+ T cells sorted from PBMCs, taken 15 days after the yellow fever booster vaccination. The TCR was taken from a man aged 18 to 30 who received the YFV17D yellow fever vaccine.

This CDR3 reads CASSADYTFSGKNIQYF. The CDR3 nucleotides are TGTGCCAGCAGTGCCGACTACACATTCAGCGGCAAAAACATTCAGTACTTC. The chain is built from TRBV25-1 and TRBJ2-4; possibly TRBD2 for D (5 bases). The CDR3 length is 17 residues. Germline V CDR1 and CDR2: MGHDK, SYGVNS. Trimming left V 4 bases short and J 3 bases short, with 19 bases between.